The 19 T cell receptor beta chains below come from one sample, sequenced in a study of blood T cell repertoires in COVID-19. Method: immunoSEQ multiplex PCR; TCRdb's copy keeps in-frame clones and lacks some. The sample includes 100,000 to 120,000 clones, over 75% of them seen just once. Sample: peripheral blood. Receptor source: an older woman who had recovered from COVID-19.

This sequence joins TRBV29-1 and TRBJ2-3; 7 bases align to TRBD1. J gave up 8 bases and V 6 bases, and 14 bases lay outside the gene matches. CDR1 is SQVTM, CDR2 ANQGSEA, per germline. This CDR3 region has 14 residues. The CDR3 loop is CSVDGQAPGGTQYF. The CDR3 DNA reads TGCAGCGTCGACGGACAGGCCCCTGGGGGTACGCAGTATTTT.

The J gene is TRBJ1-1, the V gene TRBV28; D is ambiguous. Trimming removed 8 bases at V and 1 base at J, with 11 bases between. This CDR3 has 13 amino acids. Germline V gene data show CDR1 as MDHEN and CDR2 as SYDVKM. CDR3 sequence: CASVRSPNTEAFF. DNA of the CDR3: TGTGCCAGCGTCCGGAGCCCGAACACTGAAGCTTTCTTT. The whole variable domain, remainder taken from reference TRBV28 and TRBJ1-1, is DVKVTQSSRYLVKRTGEKVFLECVQDMDHENMFWYRQDPGLGLRLIYFSYDVKMKEKGDIPEGYSVSREKKERFSLILESASTNQTSMYLCASVRSPNTEAFFGQGTRLTVV.

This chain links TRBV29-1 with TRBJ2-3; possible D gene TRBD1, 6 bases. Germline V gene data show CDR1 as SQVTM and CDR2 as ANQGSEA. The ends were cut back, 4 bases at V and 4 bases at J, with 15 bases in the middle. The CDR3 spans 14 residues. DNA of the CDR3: TGCAGCGTTGGCCAGGGGTATGGGGCAGATACGCAGTATTTT. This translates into CSVGQGYGADTQYF.

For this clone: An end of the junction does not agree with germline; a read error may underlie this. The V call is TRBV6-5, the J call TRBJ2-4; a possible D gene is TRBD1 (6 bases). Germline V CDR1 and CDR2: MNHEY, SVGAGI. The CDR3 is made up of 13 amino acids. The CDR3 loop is CASSFNRDGTPSF. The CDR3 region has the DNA TGTGCCAGCAGTTTCAACAGGGATGGAACTCCCAGCTTC.

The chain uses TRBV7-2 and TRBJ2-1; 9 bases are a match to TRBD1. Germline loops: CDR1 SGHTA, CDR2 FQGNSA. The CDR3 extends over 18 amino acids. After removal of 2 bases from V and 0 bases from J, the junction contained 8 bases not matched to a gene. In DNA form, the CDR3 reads TGTGCCAGCAGCTTACCGCTGACAGGGGGGAGCTCCTACAATGAGCAGTTCTTC. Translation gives CASSLPLTGGSSYNEQFF. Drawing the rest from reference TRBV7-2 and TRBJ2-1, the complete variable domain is GAGVSQSPSNKVTEKGKDVELRCDPISGHTALYWYRQSLGQGLEFLIYFQGNSAPDKSGLPSDRFSAERTGGSVSTLTIQRTQQEDSAVYLCASSLPLTGGSSYNEQFFGPGTRLTVL.

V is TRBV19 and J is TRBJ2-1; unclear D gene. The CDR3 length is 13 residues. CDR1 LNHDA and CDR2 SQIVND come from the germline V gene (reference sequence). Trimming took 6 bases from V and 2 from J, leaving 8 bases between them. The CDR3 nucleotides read TGTGCCAGTAGAGACCTAGCCTACAATGAGCAGTTCTTC. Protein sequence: CASRDLAYNEQFF.

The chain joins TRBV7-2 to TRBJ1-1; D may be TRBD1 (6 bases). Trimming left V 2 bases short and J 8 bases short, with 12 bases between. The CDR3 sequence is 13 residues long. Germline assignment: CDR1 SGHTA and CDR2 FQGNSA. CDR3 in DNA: TGTGCCAGCAGCTTAAGGACAGAGTCCGAAGCTTTCTTT. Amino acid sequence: CASSLRTESEAFF. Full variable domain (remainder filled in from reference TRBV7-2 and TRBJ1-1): GAGVSQSPSNKVTEKGKDVELRCDPISGHTALYWYRQSLGQGLEFLIYFQGNSAPDKSGLPSDRFSAERTGGSVSTLTIQRTQQEDSAVYLCASSLRTESEAFFGQGTRLTVV.

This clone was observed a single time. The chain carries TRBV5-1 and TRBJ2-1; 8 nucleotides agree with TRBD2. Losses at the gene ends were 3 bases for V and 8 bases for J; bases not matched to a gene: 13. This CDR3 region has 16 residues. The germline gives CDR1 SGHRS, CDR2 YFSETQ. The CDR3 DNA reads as TGCGCCAGCAGCTCGGAAGCGGGAGAGGTAGGCGATGAGCAGTTCTTC. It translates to CASSSEAGEVGDEQFF.

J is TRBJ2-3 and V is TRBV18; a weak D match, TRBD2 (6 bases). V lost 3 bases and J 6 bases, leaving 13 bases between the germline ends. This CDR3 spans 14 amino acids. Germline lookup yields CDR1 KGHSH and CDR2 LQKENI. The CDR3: CASSPLTREDTQYF. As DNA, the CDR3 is TGTGCCAGCTCACCCCTGACACGGGAGGATACGCAGTATTTT.

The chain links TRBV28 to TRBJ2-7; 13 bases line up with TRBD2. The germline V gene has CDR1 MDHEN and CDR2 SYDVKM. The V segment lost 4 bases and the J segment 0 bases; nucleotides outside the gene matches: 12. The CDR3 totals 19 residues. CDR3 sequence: CASSSPGGLAGRGSYEQYF. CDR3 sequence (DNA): TGTGCCAGCAGTTCCCCCGGGGGACTAGCGGGAAGGGGCTCCTACGAGCAGTACTTC.

CDR3 DNA sequence: TGTGCCTGGCACGGCGGGGTTGGGAACACTGAAGCTTTCTTT. It specifies CAWHGGVGNTEAFF. The rearrangement uses TRBV30 and TRBJ1-1; D not certain. The V end lost 5 bases, the J end lost 1 base, and 14 bases lay between the germline ends. From germline, CDR1 is GTSNPN and CDR2 SVGIG (reference sequence). The CDR3 extends over 14 amino acids.

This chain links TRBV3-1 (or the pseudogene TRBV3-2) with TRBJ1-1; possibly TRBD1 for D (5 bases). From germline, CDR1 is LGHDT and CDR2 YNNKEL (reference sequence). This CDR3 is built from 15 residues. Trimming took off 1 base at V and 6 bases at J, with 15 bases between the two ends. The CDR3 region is CASSQGLQGVPEAFF. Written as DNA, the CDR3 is TGTGCCAGCAGCCAAGGGCTCCAGGGCGTCCCTGAAGCTTTCTTT.

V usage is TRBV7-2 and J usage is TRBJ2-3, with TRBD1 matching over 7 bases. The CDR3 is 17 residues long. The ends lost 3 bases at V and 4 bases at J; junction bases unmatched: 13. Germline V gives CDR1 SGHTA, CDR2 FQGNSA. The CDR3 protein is CASSFQPPGQRADTQYF. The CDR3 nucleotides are TGTGCCAGCAGCTTCCAACCTCCGGGACAGAGGGCAGATACGCAGTATTTT.

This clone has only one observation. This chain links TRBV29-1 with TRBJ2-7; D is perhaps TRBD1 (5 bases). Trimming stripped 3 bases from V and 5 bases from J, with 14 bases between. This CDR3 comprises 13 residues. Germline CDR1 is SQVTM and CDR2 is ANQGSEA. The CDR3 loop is CSVEGHRIDEQYF. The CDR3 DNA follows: TGCAGCGTTGAGGGGCACCGAATCGACGAGCAGTACTTC.

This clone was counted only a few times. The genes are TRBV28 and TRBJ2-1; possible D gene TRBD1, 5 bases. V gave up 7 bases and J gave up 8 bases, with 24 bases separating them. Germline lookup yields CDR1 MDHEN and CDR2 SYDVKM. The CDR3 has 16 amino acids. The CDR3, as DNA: TGTGCCAGCACCTCTCCTAGGGGCTCGGGTCTTGATGAGCAGTTCTTC. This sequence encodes CASTSPRGSGLDEQFF.

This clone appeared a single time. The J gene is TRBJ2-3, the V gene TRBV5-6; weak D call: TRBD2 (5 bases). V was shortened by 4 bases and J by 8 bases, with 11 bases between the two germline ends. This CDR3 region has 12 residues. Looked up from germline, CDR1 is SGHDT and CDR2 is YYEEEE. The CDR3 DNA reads TGTGCCAGCAGCGGAGGTTTGGCTACGCAGTATTTT. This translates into CASSGGLATQYF.

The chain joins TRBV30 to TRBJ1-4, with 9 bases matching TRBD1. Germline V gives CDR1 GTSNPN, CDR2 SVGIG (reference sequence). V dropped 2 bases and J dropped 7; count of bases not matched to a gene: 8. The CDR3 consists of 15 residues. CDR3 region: CAWSRSGTGIEKLFF. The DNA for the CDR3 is TGTGCCTGGAGTCGATCCGGGACAGGGATTGAAAAACTGTTTTTT. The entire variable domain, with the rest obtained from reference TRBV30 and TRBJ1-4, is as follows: SQTIHQWPATLVQPVGSPLSLECTVEGTSNPNLYWYRQAAGRGLQLLFYSVGIGQISSEVPQNLSASRPQDRQFILSSKKLLLSDSGFYLCAWSRSGTGIEKLFFGSGTQLSVL.

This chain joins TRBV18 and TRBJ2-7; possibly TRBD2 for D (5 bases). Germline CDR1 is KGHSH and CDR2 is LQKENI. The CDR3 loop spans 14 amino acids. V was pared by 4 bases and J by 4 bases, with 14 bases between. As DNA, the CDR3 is TGTGCCAGCTCACTACGGGGAGATCGGTACGAGCAGTACTTC. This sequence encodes CASSLRGDRYEQYF.

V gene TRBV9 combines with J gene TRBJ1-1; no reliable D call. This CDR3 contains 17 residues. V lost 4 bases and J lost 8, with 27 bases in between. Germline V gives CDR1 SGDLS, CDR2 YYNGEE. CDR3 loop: CASSPGVMASGEGEAFF. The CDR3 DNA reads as TGTGCCAGCAGCCCCGGGGTGATGGCAAGTGGAGAGGGAGAAGCTTTCTTT. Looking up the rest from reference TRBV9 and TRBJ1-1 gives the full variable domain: DSGVTQTPKHLITATGQRVTLRCSPRSGDLSVYWYQQSLDQGLQFLIQYYNGEERAKGNILERFSAQQFPDLHSELNLSSLELGDSALYFCASSPGVMASGEGEAFFGQGTRLTVV.